Listed below are T cell receptor beta chains from one sample, sequenced in a study of blood T cell repertoires in COVID-19. Generated by immunoSEQ multiplex PCR, the TCRdb table keeps only in-frame clones and is missing some. Seen here are about 290,000 clones, around 90% observed once, and the top ten hold 1.7%. Sequenced material: PBMCs or T cells enriched from blood (not recorded which). Receptors were obtained from a middle-aged woman who had recovered from COVID-19. Each CDR3 is given with its conserved first and last residue. D genes are given only for firm matches. Rows may omit the clone size; those that give it use once, few, many or a size class.

TRBJ2-1 . TRBV5-5 . TGTGCCAGCAGCTTGACTAGCCCGAGATCATACAATGAGCAGTTCTTC CASSLTSPRSYNEQFF
TRBJ2-5 TRBD1 TRBV2 once TGTGCCAGCAGGCCCGGGACAGGGGAAGAGACCCAGTACTTC CASRPGTGEETQYF
TRBJ1-1 . TRBV2 once TGTGCCAGCAGCCTGACAGAGAACACTGAAGCTTTCTTT CASSLTENTEAFF
TRBJ1-1 TRBD1 TRBV18 . TGTGCCAGCTCACCGGCTGGACAGGGGGGCTTGAACACTGAAGCTTTCTTT CASSPAGQGGLNTEAFF
TRBJ2-7 TRBD2 TRBV5-5 . TGTGCCAGCAGCCCCAGCCCGCCGGGAGGGCTCCCCGAGCAGTACTTC CASSPSPPGGLPEQYF
TRBJ1-1 . TRBV18 . TGTGCCAGCTCGGCTAGGGGGGGGAACACTGAAGCTTTCTTT CASSARGGNTEAFF
TRBJ1-6 . TRBV7-8 . TGTGCCAGCAGCTTCGACAGGAACTATAATTCACCCCTCCACTTT CASSFDRNYNSPLHF
TRBJ2-2 TRBD1 TRBV7-9 . TGTGCCAGCAGCTTGACAGGGGCTTCCGGGGAGCTGTTTTTT CASSLTGASGELFF
TRBJ1-1 . TRBV5-4 few TGTGCCAGCAGCTATCCAGGGCAAGGGGTCACTGAAGCTTTCTTT CASSYPGQGVTEAFF
TRBJ1-1 TRBD1 TRBV5-1 . TGCGCCAGCAGCCGGGACAGGCAGAACACTGAAGCTTTCTTT CASSRDRQNTEAFF
TRBJ1-6 TRBD1 TRBV27 few TGTGCCAGCAGTTTATTCCCCAGGGGACAGGGGTTTAATTCACCCCTCCACTTT CASSLFPRGQGFNSPLHF
TRBJ2-7 TRBD1 TRBV12-3/TRBV12-4 once TGTGCCAGCAGTTTGTTACAGGGGTACGAGCAGTACTTC CASSLLQGYEQYF
TRBJ2-3 TRBD2 TRBV5-4 . TGTGCCAGCAGAAGCGGGGGGGCCACAGATACGCAGTATTTT CASRSGGATDTQYF
TRBJ1-6 TRBD1 TRBV25-1 once TGTGCCAGCAGTGAGGACAGGAATTCACCCCTCCACTTT CASSEDRNSPLHF
TRBJ1-1 . TRBV29-1 . TGCAGCGGCACACAGAACACTGAAGCTTTCTTT CSGTQNTEAFF
TRBJ1-5 . TRBV4-3 . TGCGCCAGCAGCCAAGACAGTTATAGCAATCAGCCCCAGCATTTT CASSQDSYSNQPQHF
TRBJ2-3 . TRBV4-3 . TGCGCCAGCAGCCAAGATAGGGCTAGCGGCACAGATACGCAGTATTTT CASSQDRASGTDTQYF
TRBJ1-6 . TRBV27 . TGTGCCAGCAGTCCCAAAAGCATCACAGCCACCAATTCACCCCTCCACTTT CASSPKSITATNSPLHF
TRBJ2-1 TRBD2 TRBV2 . TGTGCCAGCAGTGAACCTGCGGGGGGGGAACAAGGGATATTAAATGAGCAGTTCTTC CASSEPAGGEQGILNEQFF
TRBJ2-3 . TRBV18 once TGTGCCAGCTCACCTCCGAGCACAGATACGCAGTATTTT CASSPPSTDTQYF
TRBJ2-1 . TRBV9 . TGTGCCAGCAGCGTAGGTAATAACTACAATGAGCAGTTCTTC CASSVGNNYNEQFF
TRBJ1-6 TRBD1 TRBV6-6 . TGTGCCAGCAGTTGGGACAGGGGTAATTCACCCCTCCACTTT CASSWDRGNSPLHF
TRBJ1-5 . TRBV5-1 . TGCGCCAGCAGTTTGAGCATAAATCAGCCCCAGCATTTT CASSLSINQPQHF
TRBJ1-1 . TRBV19 . TGTGCCAGTAGTATCCTAGGGACATTGAACACTGAAGCTTTCTTT CASSILGTLNTEAFF
TRBJ2-7 . TRBV5-1 . TGCGCCAGCAGCTTGACAGGCTCCTACGAGCAGTACTTC CASSLTGSYEQYF
TRBJ1-1 TRBD1 TRBV4-1 . TGCGCCAGCAGCCAGGGGACAGGGCGAACGAACACTGAAGCTTTCTTT CASSQGTGRTNTEAFF
TRBJ2-1 . TRBV29-1 . TGCAGCGTTCTGAGACAGGCCAGCAATGAGCAGTTCTTC CSVLRQASNEQFF
TRBJ2-2 TRBD2 TRBV15 once TGTGCCACCAGCATGAGAAGCGGGGTGGGCGGGGAGCTGTTTTTT CATSMRSGVGGELFF
TRBJ2-7 TRBD1 TRBV27 . TGTGCCAGCAGTTTATCCCGGACAGGGGTGCTCGAGCAGTACTTC CASSLSRTGVLEQYF
TRBJ1-6 . TRBV14 . TGTGCCAGCAGCCAATTCAGGGGCGGAAATTCACCCCTCCACTTT CASSQFRGGNSPLHF
TRBJ1-1 . TRBV19 . TGTGCCAGTAGTACCACAGCGAACACTGAAGCTTTCTTT CASSTTANTEAFF
TRBJ2-3 TRBD2 TRBV11-2 . TGTGCCAGCAGCAGAGCGGGAGATCCCGCAGATACGCAGTATTTT CASSRAGDPADTQYF
TRBJ2-5 TRBD2 TRBV19 . TGTGCCAGTAGTCGGGCGGGGGGAGAGACCCAGTACTTC CASSRAGGETQYF
TRBJ1-1 . TRBV7-7 . TGTGCTAGCAGCCAGAATGCAGCGTCAAGTGAAGCTTTCTTT CASSQNAASSEAFF
TRBJ1-3 TRBD1 TRBV2 . TGTGCCAGCAGGGACAGGGCTGGAAACACCATATATTTT CASRDRAGNTIYF
TRBJ2-5 . TRBV9 few TGTGCCAGCAGCCCCCGGGCACTGGCAGGGGAGACCCAGTACTTC CASSPRALAGETQYF
TRBJ1-1 TRBD1 TRBV5-1 . TGCGCCAGCAGCTCAGGACAGGGAGATACTGAAGCTTTCTTT CASSSGQGDTEAFF
TRBJ2-5 TRBD2 TRBV13 . TGTGCCAGCAGCCCAGGACTAGCGGGAGGAGGCCAAGAGACCCAGTACTTC CASSPGLAGGGQETQYF
TRBJ2-3 TRBD2 TRBV5-1 . TGCGCCAGCAGCGCCCCCGGGACTAGCGGGAGAGGTACGCAGTATTTT CASSAPGTSGRGTQYF
TRBJ1-5 . TRBV19 . TGTGCCAGTAGGATCCGGGTTTATAGCAATCAGCCCCAGCATTTT CASRIRVYSNQPQHF
TRBJ2-3 . TRBV29-1 . TGCAGCGTTGAAGGAGGGGAGCGGGTCAGAGATACGCAGTATTTT CSVEGGERVRDTQYF
TRBJ2-5 . TRBV5-1 . TGCGCCAGCAGCCGTCAGGGGCTGAGGGAGACCCAGTACTTC CASSRQGLRETQYF
TRBJ2-7 . TRBV4-1 once TGCGCCAGCAGCCAGGGGCCGATGGGGGCCGGGCAGTACTTC CASSQGPMGAGQYF
TRBJ2-7 TRBD1 TRBV11-2 . TGTGCCAGCCAAATTACACAGGGGAACTACGAGCAGTACTTC CASQITQGNYEQYF
TRBJ2-3 TRBD2 TRBV27 . TGTGCCAGCAGCAGGCTAGCGGGAGTGACAGATACGCAGTATTTT CASSRLAGVTDTQYF
TRBJ1-2 . TRBV9 . TGTGCCAGCAGCAACACAGGGTCATGGGGCTACACCTTC CASSNTGSWGYTF
TRBJ2-1 . TRBV4-1 . TGCGCCAGCAGACTTGCCGAGACTAGCAATGAGCAGTTCTTC CASRLAETSNEQFF
TRBJ2-7 TRBD2 TRBV2 few TGTGCCAGCAGTGAAGGCCAAGCGGGGCTTTCCTACGAGCAGTACTTC CASSEGQAGLSYEQYF
TRBJ2-3 TRBD2 TRBV9 few TGTGCCAGCGGATCGGGGGGACTAGCGGGGCCAAGCACAGATACGCAGTATTTT CASGSGGLAGPSTDTQYF
TRBJ2-7 TRBD2 TRBV6-5 . TGTGCCAGCAGGACTAGCTGGAACGAGCAGTACTTC CASRTSWNEQYF
TRBJ1-4 . TRBV5-4 . TGTGCCAGCAGCTTGGCAGGGGCTCGCGAAAAACTGTTTTTT CASSLAGAREKLFF
TRBJ1-1 TRBD1 TRBV5-8 . TGTGCCAGCAGTTGGGACAGCTTGAACACTGAAGCTTTCTTT CASSWDSLNTEAFF
TRBJ2-1 TRBD2 TRBV19 . TGTGCCAGCGGGACTAGCCTGAATGAGCAGTTCTTC CASGTSLNEQFF
TRBJ1-5 . TRBV5-1 . TGCGCCAGCGCCAAAGGTGGAGGGGGGGATCAGCCCCAGCATTTT CASAKGGGGDQPQHF
TRBJ2-2 TRBD2 TRBV19 few TGTGCCAGTAGTCCCACTAGCGGGAGGGCCAACGGGGAGCTGTTTTTT CASSPTSGRANGELFF
TRBJ2-1 . TRBV29-1 . TGCAGCGTTGTAGGGAGGCCGAGCTCCTACAATGAGCAGTTCTTC CSVVGRPSSYNEQFF